This TCR beta chain comes out of a study of T-cell reconstitution after alpha-beta-depleted transplantation in children. Library preparation (for TCRbeta) was performed with unique molecular identifiers. TCRdb re-called the PCR reads through MiXCR, storing one row per CDR3 protein. This table holds roughly 300,000 distinct CDR3 sequences, 11% found once. The CDR3 sequence is 13 residues long. The ends lost 6 bases at V and 6 bases at J; junction bases unmatched: 6. This clonotype was observed at least ten times. Material: peripheral blood, obtained 180 days after TCRalphabeta/CD19-depleted stem cell transplant. This sequence joins TRBV12-3 or TRBV12-4 and TRBJ2-7; 9 nucleotides match TRBD2. The source is a male patient aged 2-15 years who had a stem cell transplant for chronic granulomatous disease, so the T cells may come from the graft donor. CDR3 nucleotide sequence: TGTGCCAGCAGCCCGATAGCGGGAGTCGAGCAGTACTTC. Translated: CASSPIAGVEQYF.